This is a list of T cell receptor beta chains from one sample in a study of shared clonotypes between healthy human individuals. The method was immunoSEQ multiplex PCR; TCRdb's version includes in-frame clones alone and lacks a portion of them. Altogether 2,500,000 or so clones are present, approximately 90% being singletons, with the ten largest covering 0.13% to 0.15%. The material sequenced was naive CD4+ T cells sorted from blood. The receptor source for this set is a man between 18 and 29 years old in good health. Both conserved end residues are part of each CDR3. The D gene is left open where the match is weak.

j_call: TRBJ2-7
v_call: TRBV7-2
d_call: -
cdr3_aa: CASSLGSGSSYEQYF
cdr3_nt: TGTGCCAGCAGCTTAGGTAGCGGAAGCTCCTACGAGCAGTACTTC

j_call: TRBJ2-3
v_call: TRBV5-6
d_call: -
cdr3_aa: CASSLSSLALDTQYF
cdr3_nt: TGTGCCAGCAGCTTGAGCTCCCTAGCGTTGGATACGCAGTATTTT

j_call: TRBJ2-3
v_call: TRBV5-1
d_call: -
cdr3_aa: CASRPSTDTQYF
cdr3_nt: TGCGCCAGCAGGCCTAGCACAGATACGCAGTATTTT

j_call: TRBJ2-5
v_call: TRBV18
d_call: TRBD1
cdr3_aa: CASSPPGQALHQETQYF
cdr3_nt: TGTGCCAGCTCACCACCGGGACAGGCCCTCCACCAAGAGACCCAGTACTTC

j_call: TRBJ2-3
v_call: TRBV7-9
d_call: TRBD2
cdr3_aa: CASSSSGSTDTQYF
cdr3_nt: TGTGCCAGCAGCTCTAGCGGCAGCACAGATACGCAGTATTTT

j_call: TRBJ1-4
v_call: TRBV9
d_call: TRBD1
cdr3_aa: CASSATGTANEKLFF
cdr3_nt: TGTGCCAGCAGCGCCACCGGGACAGCTAATGAAAAACTGTTTTTT

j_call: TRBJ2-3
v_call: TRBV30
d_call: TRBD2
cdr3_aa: CAWSVPTSGGVDTQYF
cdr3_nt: TGTGCCTGGAGTGTCCCTACTAGCGGGGGGGTAGATACGCAGTATTTT

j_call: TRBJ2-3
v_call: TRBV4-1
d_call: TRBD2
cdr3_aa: CASSPGLAGIDTQYF
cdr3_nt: TGCGCCAGCAGCCCCGGACTAGCGGGGATAGATACGCAGTATTTT

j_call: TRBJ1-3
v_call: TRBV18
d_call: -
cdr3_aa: CASSLQGDSGNTIYF
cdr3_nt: TGTGCCAGCTCACTACAGGGTGACTCTGGAAACACCATATATTTT

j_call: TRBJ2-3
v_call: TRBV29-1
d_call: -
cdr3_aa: CSVSGSRGTQYF
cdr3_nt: TGCAGCGTTTCGGGCAGCCGAGGTACGCAGTATTTT